Below, one TCR beta chain is given with its context. The data were obtained in a study of T cell responses to AZD1222 COVID-19 vaccine. The table came from immunoSEQ multiplex PCR; TCRdb's copy has only in-frame clones and leaves some out. The profile shows under 200,000 clones, approximately 90% of them singletons. CDR1 SGHDT and CDR2 YYEEEE come from the germline V gene. V was trimmed by 2 bases and J by 3 bases, leaving 11 bases between them. This CDR3 region has 14 residues. This clonotype was obtained from an adult who received the AZD1222 COVID-19 vaccine. V usage is TRBV5-6 and J usage is TRBJ1-1; D is possibly TRBD1 (5 bases). Material: peripheral blood, obtained 28 days after the second AZD1222 dose. CDR3 in amino acids: CASSFGGGDTEAFF. The CDR3 DNA is TGTGCCAGCAGCTTTGGCGGGGGGGACACTGAAGCTTTCTTT. Together with reference TRBV5-6 and TRBJ1-1, the CDR3 gives the full variable domain: DAGVTQSPTHLIKTRGQQVTLRCSPKSGHDTVSWYQQALGQGPQFIFQYYEEEERQRGNFPDRFSGHQFPNYSSELNVNALLLGDSALYLCASSFGGGDTEAFFGQGTRLTVV.